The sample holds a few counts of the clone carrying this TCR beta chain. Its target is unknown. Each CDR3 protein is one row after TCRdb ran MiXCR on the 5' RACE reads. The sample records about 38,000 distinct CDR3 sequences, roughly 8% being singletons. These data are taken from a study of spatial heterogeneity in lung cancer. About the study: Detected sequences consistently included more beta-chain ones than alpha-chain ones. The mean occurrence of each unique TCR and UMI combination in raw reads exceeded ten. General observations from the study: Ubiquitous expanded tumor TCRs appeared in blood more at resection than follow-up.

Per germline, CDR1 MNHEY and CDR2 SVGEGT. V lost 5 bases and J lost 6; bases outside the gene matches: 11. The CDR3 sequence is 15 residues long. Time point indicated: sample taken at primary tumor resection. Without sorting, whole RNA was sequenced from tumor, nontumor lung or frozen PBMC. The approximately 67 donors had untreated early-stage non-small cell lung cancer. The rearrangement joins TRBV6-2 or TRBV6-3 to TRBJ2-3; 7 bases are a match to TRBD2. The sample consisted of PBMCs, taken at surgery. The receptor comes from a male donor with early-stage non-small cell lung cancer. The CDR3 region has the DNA TGTGCCAGCAGTCCTCCGTTAAGCGGGGTGGATACGCAGTATTTT. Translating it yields CASSPPLSGVDTQYF.